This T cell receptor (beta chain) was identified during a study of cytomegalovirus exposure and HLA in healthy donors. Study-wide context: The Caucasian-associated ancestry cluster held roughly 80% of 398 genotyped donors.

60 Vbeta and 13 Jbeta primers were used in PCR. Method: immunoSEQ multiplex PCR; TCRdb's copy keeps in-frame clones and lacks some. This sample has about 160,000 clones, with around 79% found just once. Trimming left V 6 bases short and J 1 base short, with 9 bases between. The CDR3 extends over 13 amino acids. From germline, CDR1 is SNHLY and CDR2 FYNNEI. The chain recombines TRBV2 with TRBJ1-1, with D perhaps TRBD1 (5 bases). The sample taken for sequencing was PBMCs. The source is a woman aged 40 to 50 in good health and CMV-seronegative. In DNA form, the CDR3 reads TGTGCCAGCAGCAGGGAAGGGAACACTGAAGCTTTCTTT. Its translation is CASSREGNTEAFF.